This passage covers 22 T cell receptor beta chains from one sample sequenced in a study of type 1 regulatory T cells. Each CDR3 protein gets one entry after TCRdb re-called the reads with MiXCR. The sample yields some 100,000 distinct CDR3 sequences, 31% seen once. Sequencing was carried out using CD4+ T cells, either the whole sample or a sorted fraction (not recorded which). Receptors originate from a human donor in good health.

V is TRBV7-8 and J is TRBJ2-2; D not certain. CDR1 is SGHVS and CDR2 is FQNEAQ in the germline V gene. Trimming cost V 0 bases and J 3 bases, with 5 bases left between them. The CDR3 runs to 14 residues. CDR3 nucleotide sequence: TGTGCCAGCAGCTTAGCGCTAGACACCGGGGAGCTGTTTTTT. The encoded protein is CASSLALDTGELFF.

The chain links TRBV7-7 to TRBJ2-2, with 9 bases identical to TRBD2. From germline, CDR1 is SSHAT and CDR2 FNYEAQ (reference sequence). The CDR3 spans 17 residues. The J segment lost 7 bases and the V segment lost 1 base, leaving 10 bases of the junction unmatched. The CDR3 nucleotides read TGTGCCAGCAGCTTAGGATGGAGCGGGAGGCCGGGCGGGGAGCTGTTTTTT. Protein product: CASSLGWSGRPGGELFF.

The V and J genes are TRBV20-1 and TRBJ2-1; D uncertain. CDR1 is DFQATT, CDR2 SNEGSKA, per germline (reference sequence). The CDR3 is made up of 13 amino acids. V was clipped by 3 bases and J by 0 bases, with 6 bases between them. As DNA, the CDR3 is TGCAGTGCTAGGGGTAACTCCTACAATGAGCAGTTCTTC. Protein sequence: CSARGNSYNEQFF.

The chain combines TRBV5-4 with TRBJ2-1, with 9 bases matching TRBD1. This CDR3 region has 15 residues. Germline V lookup: CDR1 SGHNT, CDR2 YYREEE (reference sequence). J lost 6 bases, V lost 3 bases, and 7 bases had no gene match. The CDR3 DNA reads TGTGCCAGCAGCTCCCGGAGACAGGGGGTCAATGAGCAGTTCTTC. It is translated as CASSSRRQGVNEQFF.

The chain carries TRBV29-1 and TRBJ2-7; 9 bases are a match to TRBD2. This CDR3 is built from 12 residues. V was pared by 7 bases and J by 5 bases, with 6 bases of the junction left unmatched. Germline V gene data show CDR1 as SQVTM and CDR2 as ANQGSEA. The CDR3 DNA reads as TGCAGCGGGGGGAGCGGGAGGAACGAGCAGTACTTC. Translating it yields CSGGSGRNEQYF.

The chain recombines TRBV5-1 with TRBJ2-3; D is undetermined. CDR1 is SGHRS and CDR2 is YFSETQ in the germline V gene. The CDR3 is 14 residues long. V was clipped by 0 bases and J by 1 base, with 6 bases between them. CDR3 region: CASSLVLGTDTQYF. CDR3 coding DNA: TGCGCCAGCAGCTTGGTTCTCGGCACAGATACGCAGTATTTT.

The CDR3 sequence: CASTSFTSGRVYEQYF. Here the CDR3 DNA reads TGTGCCAGCACCAGTTTCACTAGCGGGCGGGTCTACGAGCAGTACTTC. The chain carries TRBV2 and TRBJ2-7, with 9 bases lining up with TRBD2. Germline trimming cut 7 bases from V and 3 bases from J; bases unmatched to any gene: 13. CDR1 and CDR2 from the germline V gene are SNHLY and FYNNEI. The CDR3 covers 16 residues. The full variable domain, with the rest looked up from reference TRBV2 and TRBJ2-7, is EPEVTQTPSHQVTQMGQEVILRCVPISNHLYFYWYRQILGQKVEFLVSFYNNEISEKSEIFDDQFSVERPDGSNFTLKIRSTKLEDSAMYFCASTSFTSGRVYEQYFGPGTRLTVT.

The genes are TRBV19 and TRBJ2-5; a possible D gene is TRBD2 (5 bases). V shed 0 bases and J shed 5 bases, with 13 bases lying between them. Germline-derived CDR1 and CDR2 are LNHDA and SQIVND (reference sequence). CDR3 size: 15 residues. CDR3 protein: CASSIDSRRGETQYF. CDR3 sequence (DNA): TGTGCCAGTAGTATAGATTCTAGACGCGGGGAGACCCAGTACTTC.

This clonotype was seen a handful of times. V gene TRBV4-1 combines with J gene TRBJ2-4, with D possibly being TRBD1 (6 bases). V dropped 2 bases and J dropped 8 bases, with 13 bases sitting between them. This CDR3 region has 14 residues. Germline lookup yields CDR1 MGHRA and CDR2 YSYEKL. Here the CDR3 reads CASSQLGARDIQYF. CDR3 DNA sequence: TGCGCCAGCAGCCAACTGGGGGCGAGGGACATTCAGTACTTC.

The V gene is TRBV4-2, the J gene TRBJ2-7, with TRBD2 as a possible D gene (6 bases). Germline-derived CDR1 and CDR2 are LGHNA and YNFKEQ. The CDR3 contains 15 residues. V lost 0 bases, J lost 7 bases, and 16 bases lay in between. The CDR3, as DNA: TGTGCCAGCAGCCAAGATGTGCGGGATCGGAGGGAGCAGTACTTC. This translates into CASSQDVRDRREQYF.

This clonotype turned up a few times. The chain employs TRBV20-1 and TRBJ1-2; weak D call: TRBD1 (6 bases). CDR1 and CDR2 (germline): DFQATT, SNEGSKA (reference sequence). The CDR3 has 16 amino acids. V shed 2 bases and J shed 2 bases, with 18 bases lying between them. The CDR3 region has the DNA TGCAGTGCTAGATCCCAAGAGGGGGGCATCAACTATGGCTACACCTTC. Translating it yields CSARSQEGGINYGYTF.

The chain combines TRBV20-1 with TRBJ1-1; a possible D gene is TRBD1 (5 bases). The CDR3 runs to 11 residues. CDR1 DFQATT and CDR2 SNEGSKA come from the germline V gene (reference sequence). Trimming left V 3 bases short and J 8 bases short, with 10 bases between. Here the CDR3 reads CSASSWGEAFF. CDR3 coding DNA: TGCAGTGCTAGTTCGTGGGGCGAAGCTTTCTTT.

V and J are TRBV20-1 and TRBJ2-2; either TRBD1 or TRBD2 may supply D (5 bases each). This CDR3 has 15 residues. In germline, CDR1 is DFQATT, CDR2 SNEGSKA (reference sequence). Trimming removed 5 bases at V and 1 base at J, with 14 bases between. CDR3 protein: CSAQPGTLNTGELFF. The CDR3 DNA reads TGCAGTGCTCAACCCGGGACCTTGAACACCGGGGAGCTGTTTTTT.

The rearrangement joins TRBV10-3 to TRBJ2-1, with a possible D match to TRBD2 (5 bases). The CDR3 extends over 15 amino acids. Deletions cut 2 bases from V and 7 bases from J, with 15 bases between. Germline lookup yields CDR1 ENHRY and CDR2 SYGVKD. CDR3: CAISESEGLLNEQFF. The CDR3 region has the DNA TGTGCCATCAGTGAGAGCGAGGGCCTCCTGAATGAGCAGTTCTTC.

This clonotype was seen a few times. The chain employs TRBV5-8 and TRBJ1-1; a weak D match, TRBD1 (5 bases). This CDR3 contains 15 residues. Trimming took 0 bases from V and 4 from J, leaving 13 bases between them. CDR1 SGHTS and CDR2 YDEGEE come from the germline V gene. The CDR3 nucleotides are TGTGCCAGCAGCTTGGGTAGGGGTAGGGCCACTGAAGCTTTCTTT. Protein: CASSLGRGRATEAFF.

This chain uses TRBV5-4 with TRBJ2-7; D is perhaps TRBD1 (6 bases). Trimming cost V 5 bases and J 6 bases, with 12 bases left between them. Per germline, CDR1 SGHNT and CDR2 YYREEE (reference sequence). This CDR3 has 12 residues. The CDR3 region is CASSSWGREQYF. The CDR3 DNA follows: TGTGCCAGCAGTTCCTGGGGGCGCGAGCAGTACTTC.

This clonotype has a handful of counts. The CDR3 region has the DNA TGTGCCAGCTCACCTGGACTAGCGGGACTCTACGAGCAGTACTTC. This codes for CASSPGLAGLYEQYF. The chain has TRBV18 and TRBJ2-7, with 12 bases matching TRBD2. The CDR3 sequence is 15 residues long. With 3 bases clipped from V and 3 bases from J, the junction kept 3 bases outside the gene matches. Germline CDR1 KGHSH, CDR2 LQKENI.

The rearrangement links TRBV7-2 to TRBJ2-7; unclear D gene. CDR3 length: 14 amino acids. The V gene's germline CDR1 is SGHTA and CDR2 FQGNSA. Trimming removed 1 base at V and 4 bases at J, with 11 bases between. The DNA of the CDR3 is TGTGCCAGCAGCTTAGGCCTAGGACCTTACGAGCAGTACTTC. Its protein product is CASSLGLGPYEQYF.

The chain is built from TRBV6-6 and TRBJ1-2; D remains ambiguous. V lost 2 bases and J 7 bases, leaving 14 bases between the germline ends. In germline, CDR1 is MNHNY, CDR2 SVGAGI (reference sequence). The CDR3 consists of 14 residues. CDR3 residues: CASSYDQRGSGYTF. CDR3 DNA: TGTGCCAGCAGTTACGATCAAAGAGGGAGTGGCTACACCTTC.

This clonotype has more than one count but fewer than ten. This rearrangement joins TRBV29-1 to TRBJ2-6; 7 positions agree with TRBD2. The CDR3 spans 16 residues. The germline V gene encodes CDR1 SQVTM and CDR2 ANQGSEA. After removal of 4 bases from V and 0 bases from J, the junction contained 6 bases not matched to a gene. CDR3 amino acids: CSVGEGPSSGANVLTF. The CDR3 DNA follows: TGCAGCGTTGGGGAGGGGCCCAGCTCTGGGGCCAACGTCCTGACTTTC. Full variable domain (missing parts from reference TRBV29-1 and TRBJ2-6): SAVISQKPSRDICQRGTSLTIQCQVDSQVTMMFWYRQQPGQSLTLIATANQGSEATYESGFVIDKFPISRPNLTFSTLTVSNMSPEDSSIYLCSVGEGPSSGANVLTFGAGSRLTVL.

This clonotype was recorded a few times. The chain links TRBV29-1 to TRBJ1-2; TRBD1 is a possible D gene (5 bases). This CDR3 has 13 residues. The ends were cut back, 4 bases at V and 6 bases at J, with 15 bases in the middle. CDR1 and CDR2 (germline): SQVTM, ANQGSEA. The CDR3 bases are TGCAGCGTTGGGGGCCTGCCGTCGGATGGCTACACCTTC. Amino acid sequence: CSVGGLPSDGYTF.

The V and J genes are TRBV29-1 and TRBJ2-7, with D uncertain. V lost 5 bases, J lost 6 bases, and 8 bases lay in between. Germline loops: CDR1 SQVTM, CDR2 ANQGSEA. The CDR3 sequence is 10 residues long. CDR3 DNA sequence: TGCAGCGTTTTAACATCCGAGCAGTACTTC. Encoded protein: CSVLTSEQYF.